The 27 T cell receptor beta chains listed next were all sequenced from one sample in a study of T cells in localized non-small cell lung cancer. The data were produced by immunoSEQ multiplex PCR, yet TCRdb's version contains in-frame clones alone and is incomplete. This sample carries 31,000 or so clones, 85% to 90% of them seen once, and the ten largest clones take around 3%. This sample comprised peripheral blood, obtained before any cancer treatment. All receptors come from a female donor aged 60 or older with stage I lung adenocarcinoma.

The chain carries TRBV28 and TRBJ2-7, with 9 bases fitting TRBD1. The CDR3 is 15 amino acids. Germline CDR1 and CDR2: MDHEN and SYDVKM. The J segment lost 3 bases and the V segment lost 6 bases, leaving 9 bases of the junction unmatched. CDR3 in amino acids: CASRDPTGGLYEQYF. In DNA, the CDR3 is TGTGCCAGCAGGGATCCCACAGGGGGCCTCTACGAGCAGTACTTC.

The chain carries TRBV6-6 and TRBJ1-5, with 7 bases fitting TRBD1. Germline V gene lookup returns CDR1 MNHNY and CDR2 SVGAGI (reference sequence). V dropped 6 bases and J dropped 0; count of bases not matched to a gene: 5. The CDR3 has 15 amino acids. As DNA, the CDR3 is TGTGCCAGCAGACCGACAGGGTATAGCAATCAGCCCCAGCATTTT. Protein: CASRPTGYSNQPQHF.

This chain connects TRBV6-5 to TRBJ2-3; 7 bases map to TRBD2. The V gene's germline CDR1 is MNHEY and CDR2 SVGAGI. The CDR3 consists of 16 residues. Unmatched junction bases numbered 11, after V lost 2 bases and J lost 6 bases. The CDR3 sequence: CASSYARGSGSDTQYF. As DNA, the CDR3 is TGTGCCAGCAGTTACGCCCGCGGGAGTGGGAGTGATACGCAGTATTTT.

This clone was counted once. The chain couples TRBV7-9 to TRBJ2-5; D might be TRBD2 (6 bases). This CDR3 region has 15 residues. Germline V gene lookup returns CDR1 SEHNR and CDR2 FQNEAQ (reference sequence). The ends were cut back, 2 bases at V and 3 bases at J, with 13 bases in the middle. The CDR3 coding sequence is TGTGCCAGCAGCTTAATCAAGTGGGGGGAAGAGACCCAGTACTTC. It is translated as CASSLIKWGEETQYF.

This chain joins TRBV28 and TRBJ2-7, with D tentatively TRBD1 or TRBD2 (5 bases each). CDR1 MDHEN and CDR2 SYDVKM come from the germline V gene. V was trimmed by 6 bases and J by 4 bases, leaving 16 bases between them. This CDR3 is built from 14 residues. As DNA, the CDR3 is TGTGCCAGCAGGGGGACCTCGGGGATATACGAGCAGTACTTC. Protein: CASRGTSGIYEQYF.

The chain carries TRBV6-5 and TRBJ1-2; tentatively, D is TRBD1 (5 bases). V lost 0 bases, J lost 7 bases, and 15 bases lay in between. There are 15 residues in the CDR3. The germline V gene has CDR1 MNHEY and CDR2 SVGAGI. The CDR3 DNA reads TGTGCCAGCAGTTACTCGCAAGGGGTCCCCACTGGCTACACCTTC. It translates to CASSYSQGVPTGYTF.

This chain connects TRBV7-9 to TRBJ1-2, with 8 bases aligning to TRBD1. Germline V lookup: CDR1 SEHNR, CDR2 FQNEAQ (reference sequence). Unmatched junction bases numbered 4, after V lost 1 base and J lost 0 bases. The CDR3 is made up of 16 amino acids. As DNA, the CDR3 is TGTGCCAGCAGCTTAGGAGGGACAGGAGCTAACTATGGCTACACCTTC. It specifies CASSLGGTGANYGYTF. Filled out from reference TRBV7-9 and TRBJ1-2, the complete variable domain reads DTGVSQNPRHKITKRGQNVTFRCDPISEHNRLYWYRQTLGQGPEFLTYFQNEAQLEKSRLLSDRFSAERPKGSFSTLEIQRTEQGDSAMYLCASSLGGTGANYGYTFGSGTRLTVV.

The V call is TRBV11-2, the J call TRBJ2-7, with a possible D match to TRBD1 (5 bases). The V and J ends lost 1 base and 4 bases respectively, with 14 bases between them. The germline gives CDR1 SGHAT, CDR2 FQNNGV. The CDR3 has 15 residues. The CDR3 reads CASSLVAPGPYEQYF. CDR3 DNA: TGTGCCAGCAGCTTAGTGGCTCCAGGGCCTTACGAGCAGTACTTC.

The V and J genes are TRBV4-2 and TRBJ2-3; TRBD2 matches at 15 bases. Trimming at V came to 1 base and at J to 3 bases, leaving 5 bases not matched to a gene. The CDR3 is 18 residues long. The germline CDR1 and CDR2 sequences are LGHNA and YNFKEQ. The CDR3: CASSQGTSGRVRTDTQYF. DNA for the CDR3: TGTGCCAGCAGCCAAGGGACTAGCGGGAGGGTGAGGACAGATACGCAGTATTTT.

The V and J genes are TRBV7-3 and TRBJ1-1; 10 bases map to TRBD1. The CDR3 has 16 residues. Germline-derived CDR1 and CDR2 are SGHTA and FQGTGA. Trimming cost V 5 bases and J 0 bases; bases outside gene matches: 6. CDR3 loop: CASSPRDRGVNTEAFF. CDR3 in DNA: TGTGCCAGCAGCCCCCGGGACAGGGGAGTGAACACTGAAGCTTTCTTT.

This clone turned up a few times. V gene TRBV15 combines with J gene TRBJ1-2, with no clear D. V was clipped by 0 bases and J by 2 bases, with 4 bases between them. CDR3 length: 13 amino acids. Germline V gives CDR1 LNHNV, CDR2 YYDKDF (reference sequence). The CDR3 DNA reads TGTGCCACCAGCAGAGATAGAAACTATGGCTACACCTTC. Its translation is CATSRDRNYGYTF.

CDR3 nucleotides: TGCGCCAGCAGCCCGGACGGGGCAGCTAACTATGGCTACACCTTC. Translation gives CASSPDGAANYGYTF. The chain combines TRBV4-1 with TRBJ1-2; weak D call: TRBD1 (5 bases). Trimming left V 4 bases short and J 0 bases short, with 12 bases between. Germline CDR1 reads MGHRA; CDR2 reads YSYEKL. CDR3 size: 15 residues.

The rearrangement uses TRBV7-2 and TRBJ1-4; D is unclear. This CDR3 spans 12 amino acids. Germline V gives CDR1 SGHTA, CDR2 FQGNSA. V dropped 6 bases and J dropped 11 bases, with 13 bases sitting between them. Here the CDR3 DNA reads TGTGCCAGCAGGCCAGAGGGAAACAAACTGTTTTTT. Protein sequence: CASRPEGNKLFF.

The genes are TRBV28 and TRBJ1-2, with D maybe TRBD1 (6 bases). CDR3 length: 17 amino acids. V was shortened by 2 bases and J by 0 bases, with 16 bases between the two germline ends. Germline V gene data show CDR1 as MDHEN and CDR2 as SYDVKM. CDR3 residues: CASSLPTTAGANYGYTF. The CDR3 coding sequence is TGTGCCAGCAGTTTACCGACCACGGCAGGGGCTAACTATGGCTACACCTTC.

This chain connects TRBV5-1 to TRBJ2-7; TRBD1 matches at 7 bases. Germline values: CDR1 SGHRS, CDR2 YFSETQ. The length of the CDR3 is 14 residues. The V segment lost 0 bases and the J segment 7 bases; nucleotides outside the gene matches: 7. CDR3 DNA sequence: TGCGCCAGCAGCTTGGTGGCCGAGACAGGGGAGCAGTACTTC. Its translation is CASSLVAETGEQYF.

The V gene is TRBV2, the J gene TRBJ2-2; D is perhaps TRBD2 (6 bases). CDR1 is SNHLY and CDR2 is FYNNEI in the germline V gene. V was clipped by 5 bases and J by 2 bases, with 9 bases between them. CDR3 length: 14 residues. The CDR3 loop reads CASSLRGNTGELFF. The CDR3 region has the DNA TGTGCCAGCAGTTTGCGGGGCAACACCGGGGAGCTGTTTTTT.

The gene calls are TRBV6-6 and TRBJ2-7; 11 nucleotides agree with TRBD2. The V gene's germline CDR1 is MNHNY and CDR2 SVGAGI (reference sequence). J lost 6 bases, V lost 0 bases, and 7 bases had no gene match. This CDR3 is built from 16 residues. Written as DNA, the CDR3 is TGTGCCAGCAGTTACTCGACTAGCGGGATTAGCGGCGAGCAGTACTTC. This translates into CASSYSTSGISGEQYF.

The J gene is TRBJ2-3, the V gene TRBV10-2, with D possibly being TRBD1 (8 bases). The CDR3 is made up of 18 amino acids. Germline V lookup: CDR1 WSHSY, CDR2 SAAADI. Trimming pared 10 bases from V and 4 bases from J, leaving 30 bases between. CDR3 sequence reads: CATINYRGGSGSADTQYF. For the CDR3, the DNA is TGCGCCACCATTAATTACAGGGGGGGATCGGGATCGGCAGATACGCAGTATTTT.

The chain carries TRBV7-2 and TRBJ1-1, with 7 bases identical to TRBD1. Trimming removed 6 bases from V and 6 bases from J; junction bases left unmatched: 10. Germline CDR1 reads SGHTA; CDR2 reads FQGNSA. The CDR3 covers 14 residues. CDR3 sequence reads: CASSPSTGISEAFF. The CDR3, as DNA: TGTGCCAGCAGTCCATCGACAGGGATCTCTGAAGCTTTCTTT.

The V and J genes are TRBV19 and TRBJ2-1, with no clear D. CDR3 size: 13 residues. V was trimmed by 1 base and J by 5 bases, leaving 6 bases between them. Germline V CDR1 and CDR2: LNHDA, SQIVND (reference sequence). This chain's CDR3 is CASSIGRDNEQFF. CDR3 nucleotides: TGTGCCAGTAGTATAGGTAGGGACAATGAGCAGTTCTTC.

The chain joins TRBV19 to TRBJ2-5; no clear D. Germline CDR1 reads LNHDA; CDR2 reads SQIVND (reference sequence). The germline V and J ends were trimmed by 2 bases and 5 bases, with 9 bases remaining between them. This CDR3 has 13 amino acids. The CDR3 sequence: CASSIQVGETQYF. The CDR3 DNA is TGTGCCAGTAGTATACAGGTTGGGGAGACCCAGTACTTC.

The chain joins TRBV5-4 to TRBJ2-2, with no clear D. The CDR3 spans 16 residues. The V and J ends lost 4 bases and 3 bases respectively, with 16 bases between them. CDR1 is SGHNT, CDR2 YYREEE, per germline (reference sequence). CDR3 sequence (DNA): TGTGCCAGCAGCAGTATAGGAAGTGGGGACACCGGGGAGCTGTTTTTT. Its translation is CASSSIGSGDTGELFF.

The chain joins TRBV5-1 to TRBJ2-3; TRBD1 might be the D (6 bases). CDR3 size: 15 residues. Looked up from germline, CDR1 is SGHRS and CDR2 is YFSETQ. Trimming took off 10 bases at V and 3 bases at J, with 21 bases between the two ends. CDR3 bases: TGCGCCGGAAGACTCAGGGGTGATGGGACAGATACGCAGTATTTT. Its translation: CAGRLRGDGTDTQYF.

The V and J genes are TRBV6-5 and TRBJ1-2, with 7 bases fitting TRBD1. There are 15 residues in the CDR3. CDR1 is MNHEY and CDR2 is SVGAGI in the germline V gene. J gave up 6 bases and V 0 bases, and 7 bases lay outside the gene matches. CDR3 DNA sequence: TGTGCCAGCAGTTACTCAGGGGGCTCCCAGAATGGCTACACCTTC. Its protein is CASSYSGGSQNGYTF.

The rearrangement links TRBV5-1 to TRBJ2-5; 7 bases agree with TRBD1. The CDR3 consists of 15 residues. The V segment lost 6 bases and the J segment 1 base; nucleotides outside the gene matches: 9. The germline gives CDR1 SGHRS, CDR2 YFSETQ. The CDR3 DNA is TGCGCCAGCACAACAGGGCCAGGGGGCCAAGAGACCCAGTACTTC. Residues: CASTTGPGGQETQYF.

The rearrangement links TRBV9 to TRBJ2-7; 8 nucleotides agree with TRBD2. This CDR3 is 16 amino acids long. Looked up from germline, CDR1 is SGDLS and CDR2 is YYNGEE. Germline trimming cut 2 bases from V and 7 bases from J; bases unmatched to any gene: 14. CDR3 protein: CASSVEAGSGVWEQYF. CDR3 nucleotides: TGTGCCAGCAGCGTCGAGGCCGGTAGCGGGGTCTGGGAGCAGTACTTC.

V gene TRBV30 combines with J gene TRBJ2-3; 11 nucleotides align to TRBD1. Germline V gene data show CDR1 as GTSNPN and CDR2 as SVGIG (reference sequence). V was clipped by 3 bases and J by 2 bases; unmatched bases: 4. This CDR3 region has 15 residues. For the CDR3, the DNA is TGTGCCTGGAGGGACAGGGGGCGGGTCACAGATACGCAGTATTTT. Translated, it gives CAWRDRGRVTDTQYF.